The 20 T cell receptor beta chains listed next were all sequenced from one sample in a study of T cell responses to AZD1222 COVID-19 vaccine (dated by TCRdb to about 2021). The time point label for this specimen denotes: about 28 days (+/-7) after the second vaccine dose. The library was built by means of the immunoSEQ multiplex PCR assay. TCRdb provides this immuneACCESS table in a form limited to in-frame rearrangements. Some clones are lacking; in checked studies, under half of them reflect an unresolved V gene, and why the rest are absent is not known. Here the sample has about 81,000 clones; just over 85% occur a single time. Less than 6.5% of the sample is held by the ten biggest clonotypes. This sample comprised peripheral blood, obtained 28 days after the second AZD1222 dose. These receptors came from an adult who received the AZD1222 COVID-19 vaccine.

This rearrangement joins TRBV4-2 to TRBJ2-4; 7 bases align to TRBD1. The CDR3 consists of 19 residues. With V trimmed by 0 bases and J by 6 bases, 17 bases remained unmatched. CDR1 is LGHNA and CDR2 is YNFKEQ in the germline V gene. The CDR3 loop reads CASSQERFGGQVGANIQYF. In nucleotides, the CDR3 is TGTGCCAGCAGCCAAGAAAGGTTTGGCGGACAGGTAGGCGCAAACATTCAGTACTTC.

There are a few counts of this clone. This sequence joins TRBV5-1 and TRBJ2-1; D is unclear. V gave up 0 bases and J gave up 0 bases, with 16 bases separating them. This CDR3 region has 18 residues. Germline CDR1 is SGHRS and CDR2 is YFSETQ. CDR3 bases: TGCGCCAGCAGCTTGGGGGCCGCTTGGGTATCCTCCTACAATGAGCAGTTCTTC. Amino acid sequence: CASSLGAAWVSSYNEQFF.

The chain couples TRBV6-2 or TRBV6-3 to TRBJ2-7; D unclear. The ends were cut back, 5 bases at V and 4 bases at J, with 9 bases in the middle. Germline V CDR1 and CDR2: MNHEY, SVGEGT. The length of the CDR3 is 12 residues. The CDR3 nucleotides read TGTGCCAGCAGTACCTCTGGTTACGAGCAGTACTTC. It yields the protein CASSTSGYEQYF.

V and J are TRBV28 and TRBJ1-1; D is unclear. From germline, CDR1 is MDHEN and CDR2 SYDVKM. The CDR3 is 12 residues long. V was cut by 5 bases and J by 6 bases, with 10 bases left in between. The CDR3 DNA sequence: TGTGCCAGCAGTCCTAGGGTAGCTGAAGCTTTCTTT. Its protein product is CASSPRVAEAFF.

This sequence joins TRBV20-1 and TRBJ1-5; no reliable D call. Trimming cost V 3 bases and J 2 bases, with 14 bases left between them. Germline V gene sequence: CDR1 DFQATT, CDR2 SNEGSKA (reference sequence). This CDR3 is 15 amino acids long. CDR3 sequence reads: CSASWAPRGNQPQHF. CDR3 sequence (DNA): TGCAGTGCTAGTTGGGCCCCCCGTGGCAATCAGCCCCAGCATTTT.

The genes are TRBV18 and TRBJ2-1, with TRBD2 matching over 12 bases. V lost 2 bases and J lost 6; bases outside the gene matches: 2. Germline CDR1 and CDR2: KGHSH and LQKENI. This CDR3 is 15 amino acids long. The DNA for the CDR3 is TGTGCCAGCTCACCAGTGACTAGCGGGAGCAATGAGCAGTTCTTC. This translates into CASSPVTSGSNEQFF.

In its sample, this clone was seen a few times. The chain joins TRBV15 to TRBJ1-3; the D gene is possibly TRBD1 (6 bases). The CDR3 spans 15 residues. Trimming stripped 3 bases from V and 4 bases from J, with 13 bases between. The germline CDR1 and CDR2 sequences are LNHNV and YYDKDF (reference sequence). CDR3: CATSRGTSTGNTIYF. CDR3 sequence (DNA): TGTGCCACCAGCAGGGGGACAAGTACCGGAAACACCATATATTTT.

This chain connects TRBV28 to TRBJ2-7; D possibly matches TRBD1 or TRBD2 (6 bases each). The CDR3 has 16 amino acids. Germline CDR1 is MDHEN and CDR2 is SYDVKM. Trimming shortened V by 3 bases and J by 6 bases, and 21 bases separated the two germline ends. The CDR3 DNA reads TGTGCCAGCAGTTTGGGGGCAGGCTGGAGGGGATCCGAGCAGTACTTC. It yields the protein CASSLGAGWRGSEQYF.

This clone appeared a few times. The rearrangement links TRBV6-4 to TRBJ2-1; D might be TRBD2 (6 bases). Germline V gene data show CDR1 as MRHNA and CDR2 as SNTAGT. Between the trimmed V and J ends, which lost 6 bases and 10 bases, there was a span of 25 bases. There are 16 residues in the CDR3. The CDR3 sequence is CASSGTSGALGSEQFF. The CDR3 coding sequence is TGTGCCAGCAGCGGCACTTCGGGAGCGCTAGGTTCGGAGCAGTTCTTC.

Ten or more counts support this clone. The chain couples TRBV3-1 (or the pseudogene TRBV3-2) to TRBJ1-2; maybe TRBD1 (6 bases). V was pared by 0 bases and J by 5 bases, with 13 bases between. The CDR3 runs to 15 residues. Germline-derived CDR1 and CDR2 are LGHDT and YNNKEL (reference sequence). CDR3 DNA sequence: TGTGCCAGCAGCCAAGAAGGGGTCAGGGGATATGGCTACACCTTC. Protein sequence: CASSQEGVRGYGYTF.

The chain uses TRBV2 and TRBJ1-4, with a weak D call TRBD1 (5 bases). Germline V lookup: CDR1 SNHLY, CDR2 FYNNEI. The V end was cut by 4 bases, the J end by 8 bases, with 17 bases between. The CDR3 consists of 15 residues. The CDR3 here is CASSATPRQYEKLFF. The CDR3 coding sequence is TGTGCCAGCAGTGCAACGCCGAGACAGTACGAAAAACTGTTTTTT. Combining the CDR3 with reference TRBV2 and TRBJ1-4 gives the whole variable domain EPEVTQTPSHQVTQMGQEVILRCVPISNHLYFYWYRQILGQKVEFLVSFYNNEISEKSEIFDDQFSVERPDGSNFTLKIRSTKLEDSAMYFCASSATPRQYEKLFFGSGTQLSVL.

V gene TRBV7-2 combines with J gene TRBJ1-5; TRBD1 might be the D (6 bases). The CDR3 is 15 residues long. V shed 5 bases and J shed 6 bases, with 17 bases lying between them. Germline V lookup: CDR1 SGHTA, CDR2 FQGNSA. CDR3 DNA: TGTGCCAGCAGCCCCCGCGGAGGGGGTGGTCAGCCCCAGCATTTT. The encoded protein is CASSPRGGGGQPQHF.

This clone was seen more than once but under ten times. The CDR3: CASSFGQKSTDTQYF. DNA of the CDR3: TGTGCCAGCAGCTTCGGACAGAAGAGCACAGATACGCAGTATTTT. The chain recombines TRBV5-4 with TRBJ2-3; perhaps TRBD1 as D (6 bases). Germline V CDR1 and CDR2: SGHNT, YYREEE (reference sequence). The V end was cut by 2 bases, the J end by 0 bases, with 10 bases between. The CDR3 has 15 residues.

This clone was picked up one time. The J gene is TRBJ1-1, the V gene TRBV5-1; unclear D gene. CDR1 is SGHRS and CDR2 is YFSETQ in the germline V gene. This CDR3 spans 13 amino acids. The germline V and J ends were trimmed by 4 bases and 1 base, with 8 bases remaining between them. The CDR3 sequence is CASSPGENTEAFF. The CDR3 DNA is TGCGCCAGCAGCCCGGGAGAGAACACTGAAGCTTTCTTT.

V usage is TRBV4-2 and J usage is TRBJ2-1; TRBD2 matches 10 bases. The CDR3 has 16 amino acids. Germline lookup yields CDR1 LGHNA and CDR2 YNFKEQ. J gave up 4 bases and V 1 base, and 4 bases lay outside the gene matches. This CDR3 is CASSQGWTSGYNEQFF. DNA for the CDR3: TGTGCCAGCAGCCAAGGTTGGACTAGCGGATACAATGAGCAGTTCTTC.

This chain uses TRBV19 with TRBJ2-1; 7 bases are a match to TRBD2. After removal of 4 bases from V and 0 bases from J, the junction contained 6 bases not matched to a gene. Germline CDR1 and CDR2: LNHDA and SQIVND (reference sequence). The CDR3 spans 16 residues. The CDR3 here is CASSTQAGSSYNEQFF. CDR3 DNA sequence: TGTGCCAGTAGTACCCAAGCGGGATCCTCCTACAATGAGCAGTTCTTC.

The J gene is TRBJ2-2, the V gene TRBV3-1 (or the pseudogene TRBV3-2), with 9 bases aligning to TRBD1. The V gene end was trimmed by 8 bases and the J gene end by 1 base; junction bases not matched to a gene: 20. Per germline, CDR1 LGHDT and CDR2 YNNKEL (reference sequence). CDR3 length: 20 amino acids. The chain's CDR3 is CASSYRVGTGSIGNTGELFF. In nucleotides, the CDR3 is TGTGCCAGCTCTTACAGAGTTGGGACAGGGTCAATTGGGAACACCGGGGAGCTGTTTTTT.

The chain carries TRBV11-2 and TRBJ2-2; 7 bases line up with TRBD1. The CDR3 runs to 14 residues. V gave up 5 bases and J gave up 4 bases; unmatched junction bases: 4. Germline CDR1 reads SGHAT; CDR2 reads FQNNGV. The CDR3 region is CASSPGTATGELFF. CDR3 DNA sequence: TGTGCCAGCAGCCCAGGGACAGCCACCGGGGAGCTGTTTTTT.

The chain links TRBV3-1 (or the pseudogene TRBV3-2) to TRBJ1-1; D remains unclear. V was pared by 0 bases and J by 0 bases, with 17 bases between. Germline CDR1 reads LGHDT; CDR2 reads YNNKEL (reference sequence). The CDR3 totals 18 residues. The CDR3 reads CASSQDRFGPNLNTEAFF. DNA of the CDR3: TGTGCCAGCAGCCAAGATCGGTTCGGTCCTAACTTGAACACTGAAGCTTTCTTT.

The V gene is TRBV13, the J gene TRBJ2-1; 7 bases fit TRBD2. The CDR3 consists of 16 residues. Germline CDR1 PRHDT, CDR2 FYEKMQ (reference sequence). After removal of 5 bases from V and 1 base from J, the junction contained 8 bases not matched to a gene. In nucleotides, the CDR3 is TGTGCCAGCAGCGAAACCGGGACTAAGTCCTACAATGAGCAGTTCTTC. It encodes CASSETGTKSYNEQFF.